Below are 27 T cell receptor beta chains sequenced from a single sample in a study of blood T cell repertoires in COVID-19. Sequencing used immunoSEQ multiplex PCR; TCRdb keeps in-frame clones, though not all of them. The table lists more than 95,000 clones, approximately 85% of them singletons, with approximately 18% in the top ten. Sample: peripheral blood. The receptor set was obtained from a young man with COVID-19, enrolled during active disease.

V gene TRBV11-3 combines with J gene TRBJ2-1, with TRBD2 as a possible D gene (5 bases). This CDR3 has 15 amino acids. Trimming took 6 bases from V and 5 from J, leaving 17 bases between them. Germline V CDR1 and CDR2: SGHNT, YENEEA. The CDR3 DNA reads TGTGCCAGCAGTTTCGGAAAGCGGACCGACAATGAGCAGTTCTTC. It is translated as CASSFGKRTDNEQFF.

The chain uses TRBV24-1 and TRBJ2-1, with D possibly matching TRBD2 (6 bases). The germline V and J ends were trimmed by 9 bases and 1 base, with 18 bases remaining between them. Germline-derived CDR1 and CDR2 are KGHDR and SFDVKD. This CDR3 is built from 16 residues. The CDR3 region is CATAAGLGGSYNEQFF. The DNA for the CDR3 is TGTGCCACCGCCGCCGGCCTGGGGGGATCCTACAATGAGCAGTTCTTC.

The CDR3 DNA follows: TGTGCCATCAGTGAGTCCGGCAGGGATTCACCCCTCCACTTT. Its protein product is CAISESGRDSPLHF. The V gene is TRBV10-3, the J gene TRBJ1-6, with D possibly matching TRBD1 (5 bases). CDR3 length equals 14 residues. The germline CDR1 and CDR2 sequences are ENHRY and SYGVKD. Deletions cut 0 bases from V and 8 bases from J, with 8 bases between.

In this sample, this clone turned up a few times. The rearrangement links TRBV2 to TRBJ1-2; 10 nucleotides agree with TRBD1. The trim removed 5 bases at V and 8 bases at J, leaving 17 bases unmatched. There are 17 residues in the CDR3. Per the germline V gene, CDR1 is SNHLY and CDR2 is FYNNEI. CDR3 sequence: CASSSSPGQGPERGYTF. The CDR3 region has the DNA TGTGCCAGCAGTTCCTCTCCGGGACAGGGGCCGGAGCGGGGCTACACCTTC.

The CDR3 DNA reads TGCGCCAGCAGCTTACAGAGCTCTGGGGCCAACGTCCTGACTTTC. Protein: CASSLQSSGANVLTF. The chain combines TRBV5-1 with TRBJ2-6; D gene ambiguous. Germline V gene sequence: CDR1 SGHRS, CDR2 YFSETQ. CDR3 length: 15 amino acids. Trimming removed 2 bases at V and 0 bases at J, with 6 bases between.

The rearrangement links TRBV5-1 to TRBJ2-7; 12 bases line up with TRBD2. V shed 4 bases, J shed 5 bases, and the junction held 10 bases outside the gene matches. The CDR3 extends over 16 amino acids. The germline gives CDR1 SGHRS, CDR2 YFSETQ. The CDR3 region is CASSPPGLAGKNEQYF. The CDR3 bases are TGCGCCAGCAGCCCACCCGGACTAGCGGGAAAAAACGAGCAGTACTTC.

This clone was seen just once. This chain links TRBV5-4 with TRBJ2-7; the D gene is possibly TRBD1 (6 bases). Germline loops: CDR1 SGHNT, CDR2 YYREEE (reference sequence). The CDR3 runs to 13 residues. The ends were cut back, 1 base at V and 6 bases at J, with 11 bases in the middle. The CDR3, as DNA: TGTGCCAGCAGCTTGACCGCAGGGGCCGAGCAGTACTTC. Its translation: CASSLTAGAEQYF. Filled out from reference TRBV5-4 and TRBJ2-7, the complete variable domain reads ETGVTQSPTHLIKTRGQQVTLRCSSQSGHNTVSWYQQALGQGPQFIFQYYREEENGRGNFPPRFSGLQFPNYSSELNVNALELDDSALYLCASSLTAGAEQYFGPGTRLTVT.

V usage is TRBV5-5 and J usage is TRBJ2-1; perhaps TRBD2 as D (6 bases). V dropped 4 bases and J dropped 9 bases, with 11 bases sitting between them. The V gene's germline CDR1 is SGHKS and CDR2 YYEKEE (reference sequence). CDR3 length: 12 amino acids. CDR3 DNA sequence: TGTGCCAGCAGCCCCGGGGGTGTTGAGCAGTTCTTC. Protein sequence: CASSPGGVEQFF.

The chain has TRBV19 and TRBJ2-1, with TRBD2 matching 9 bases. This CDR3 spans 15 amino acids. V gave up 8 bases and J gave up 7 bases; unmatched junction bases: 12. Germline V gene data show CDR1 as LNHDA and CDR2 as SQIVND (reference sequence). CDR3 sequence reads: CASGYRAGGRNEQFF. CDR3 bases: TGTGCCAGTGGCTATCGAGCGGGAGGAAGAAATGAGCAGTTCTTC.

The chain employs TRBV11-3 and TRBJ2-3, with 10 positions matching TRBD1. The CDR3 length is 15 residues. Germline loops: CDR1 SGHNT, CDR2 YENEEA. The J segment lost 4 bases and the V segment lost 4 bases, leaving 5 bases of the junction unmatched. The CDR3 nucleotides read TGTGCCAGCAGCTCGACAGGGGGCTGGGCAGATACGCAGTATTTT. Translation gives CASSSTGGWADTQYF. Variable domain in full (rest from reference TRBV11-3 and TRBJ2-3): EAGVVQSPRYKIIEKKQPVAFWCNPISGHNTLYWYLQNLGQGPELLIRYENEEAVDDSQLPKDRFSAERLKGVDSTLKIQPAELGDSAVYLCASSSTGGWADTQYFGPGTRLTVL.

Comments on this clone: This sample includes further DNA sequences coding for the same CDR3. This chain joins TRBV18 and TRBJ2-5, with a possible D match to TRBD2 (5 bases). Germline V lookup: CDR1 KGHSH, CDR2 LQKENI. The CDR3 sequence is 13 residues long. Trimming left V 6 bases short and J 0 bases short, with 8 bases between. Here the CDR3 reads CASSRGYQETQYF. CDR3 nucleotide sequence: TGTGCCAGCTCCCGAGGGTACCAAGAGACCCAGTACTTC.

This clone was seen a handful of times. This rearrangement joins TRBV6-5 to TRBJ2-1, with 9 bases fitting TRBD2. The CDR3 is 14 amino acids. V lost 6 bases, J lost 9 bases, and 9 bases stayed unmatched. Per the germline V gene, CDR1 is MNHEY and CDR2 is SVGAGI. In nucleotides, the CDR3 is TGTGCCAGCAGCAGGGTAGCGGGAGATTTTGAGCAGTTCTTC. As protein: CASSRVAGDFEQFF.

This CDR3 reads CASSPAGGPYEQFF. Here the CDR3 DNA reads TGTGCCAGCAGCCCAGCGGGGGGGCCCTATGAGCAGTTCTTC. The chain has TRBV7-2 and TRBJ2-1, with 10 positions matching TRBD2. J lost 8 bases, V lost 5 bases, and 6 bases had no gene match. Looked up from germline, CDR1 is SGHTA and CDR2 is FQGNSA. This CDR3 contains 14 residues.

The chain recombines TRBV4-1 with TRBJ2-2; 8 positions agree with TRBD2. The CDR3 spans 17 residues. The germline V gene encodes CDR1 MGHRA and CDR2 YSYEKL. With 4 bases clipped from V and 5 bases from J, the junction kept 12 bases outside the gene matches. The CDR3 loop reads CASSPRGGLGITGELFF. The CDR3 bases are TGCGCCAGCAGCCCCAGAGGGGGACTAGGAATAACCGGGGAGCTGTTTTTT.

This clone came up a few times. V is TRBV9 and J is TRBJ2-1, with 8 bases identical to TRBD1. J was trimmed by 8 bases and V by 0 bases; bases with no gene match: 1. CDR1 and CDR2 from the germline V gene are SGDLS and YYNGEE. This CDR3 has 13 amino acids. The CDR3: CASSVDRGDEQFF. The CDR3 nucleotides read TGTGCCAGCAGCGTAGACAGGGGGGATGAGCAGTTCTTC.

V gene TRBV7-9 combines with J gene TRBJ2-2; TRBD1 matches at 12 bases. This CDR3 spans 18 amino acids. Germline V CDR1 and CDR2: SEHNR, FQNEAQ (reference sequence). After removal of 2 bases from V and 5 bases from J, the junction contained 9 bases not matched to a gene. CDR3 residues: CASSLFGTGGFRTGELFF. For the CDR3, the DNA is TGTGCCAGCAGCTTATTTGGGACAGGGGGCTTTCGAACCGGGGAGCTGTTTTTT.

This chain connects TRBV14 to TRBJ1-2, with 8 bases matching TRBD1. J was trimmed by 8 bases and V by 4 bases; bases with no gene match: 27. The CDR3 length is 20 residues. Germline CDR1 and CDR2: SGHDN and FVKESK. This chain's CDR3 is CASSPTVRVPGQVFLSGYTF. The CDR3 DNA sequence: TGTGCCAGCAGCCCCACGGTTCGAGTCCCGGGACAGGTCTTTTTATCCGGCTACACCTTC.

The V gene is TRBV30, the J gene TRBJ2-1; possibly TRBD2 for D (6 bases). The germline CDR1 and CDR2 sequences are GTSNPN and SVGIG (reference sequence). V was cut by 1 base and J by 4 bases, with 17 bases left in between. The length of the CDR3 is 16 residues. The CDR3 loop reads CAWSDLTSRGYNEQFF. Here the CDR3 DNA reads TGTGCCTGGAGTGACCTAACTAGCCGAGGTTACAATGAGCAGTTCTTC.

The table lists this clone with many counts. The rearrangement joins TRBV5-5 to TRBJ1-5; no definite D call. Germline lookup yields CDR1 SGHKS and CDR2 YYEKEE (reference sequence). V lost 4 bases and J 4 bases, leaving 12 bases between the germline ends. This CDR3 has 14 amino acids. Here the CDR3 DNA reads TGTGCCAGCAGCCCTCCTGGAGCGAATCAGCCCCAGCATTTT. It specifies CASSPPGANQPQHF.

The V gene is TRBV5-1, the J gene TRBJ1-4, with 9 bases identical to TRBD1. CDR3 size: 18 residues. The V gene end was trimmed by 3 bases and the J gene end by 2 bases; junction bases not matched to a gene: 11. CDR1 is SGHRS, CDR2 YFSETQ, per germline. CDR3: CASSWTYRGLGTNEKLFF. CDR3 nucleotides: TGCGCCAGCAGCTGGACTTACAGGGGGCTAGGGACTAATGAAAAACTGTTTTTT. The full variable domain, rest sourced from reference TRBV5-1 and TRBJ1-4, is KAGVTQTPRYLIKTRGQQVTLSCSPISGHRSVSWYQQTPGQGLQFLFEYFSETQRNKGNFPGRFSGRQFSNSRSEMNVSTLELGDSALYLCASSWTYRGLGTNEKLFFGSGTQLSVL.

This chain connects TRBV28 to TRBJ2-2; tentative D call: TRBD2 (6 bases). V lost 0 bases, J lost 8 bases, and 10 bases lay in between. Per germline, CDR1 MDHEN and CDR2 SYDVKM. This CDR3 has 14 amino acids. The CDR3 spells CASSLWQGGGELFF. The CDR3, as DNA: TGTGCCAGCAGTTTATGGCAGGGAGGAGGGGAGCTGTTTTTT.

V usage is TRBV13 and J usage is TRBJ1-6; D unclear. Trimming cost V 3 bases and J 6 bases, with 9 bases left between them. Germline lookup yields CDR1 PRHDT and CDR2 FYEKMQ (reference sequence). CDR3 length: 14 residues. The CDR3 here is CASSLGGGNSPLHF. As DNA, the CDR3 is TGTGCCAGCAGCTTGGGAGGAGGTAATTCACCCCTCCACTTT.

CDR3 loop: CASSPRAGASGELFF. The CDR3 nucleotides read TGTGCCAGCTCACCACGGGCAGGGGCAAGCGGGGAGCTGTTTTTT. The rearrangement joins TRBV18 to TRBJ2-2; TRBD1 is a possible D gene (6 bases). V shed 1 base and J shed 7 bases, with 13 bases lying between them. The CDR3 length is 15 residues. Germline V lookup: CDR1 KGHSH, CDR2 LQKENI.

The chain has TRBV30 and TRBJ2-1, with 8 positions matching TRBD2. From germline, CDR1 is GTSNPN and CDR2 SVGIG (reference sequence). This CDR3 is built from 15 residues. The V gene end was trimmed by 3 bases and the J gene end by 4 bases; junction bases not matched to a gene: 8. CDR3 loop: CAWRRGGAFYNEQFF. The CDR3 coding sequence is TGTGCCTGGAGACGGGGGGGCGCTTTTTACAATGAGCAGTTCTTC.

This chain uses TRBV28 with TRBJ2-1, with 8 bases identical to TRBD2. V gave up 11 bases and J gave up 7 bases; unmatched junction bases: 7. This CDR3 contains 12 residues. Germline loops: CDR1 MDHEN, CDR2 SYDVKM. The CDR3 sequence is CALASGSNEQFF. CDR3 in DNA: TGTGCCCTAGCGAGCGGGAGTAATGAGCAGTTCTTC.

V usage is TRBV28 and J usage is TRBJ1-3, with 10 positions matching TRBD1. The CDR3 covers 16 residues. V lost 2 bases and J lost 6; bases outside the gene matches: 7. The germline V gene encodes CDR1 MDHEN and CDR2 SYDVKM. In DNA, the CDR3 is TGTGCCAGCAGTTTAGCTTCCGGGACAGGGGTAAACACCATATATTTT. It yields the protein CASSLASGTGVNTIYF.

The chain is built from TRBV18 and TRBJ1-2; possible D gene TRBD1, 5 bases. Germline CDR1 is KGHSH and CDR2 is LQKENI. The CDR3 sequence is 16 residues long. V gave up 4 bases and J gave up 8 bases, with 23 bases separating them. Here the CDR3 DNA reads TGTGCCAGCTCACTCCCCGAGGGCCCCCGGAGGGGCGGCTACACCTTC. Residues: CASSLPEGPRRGGYTF.